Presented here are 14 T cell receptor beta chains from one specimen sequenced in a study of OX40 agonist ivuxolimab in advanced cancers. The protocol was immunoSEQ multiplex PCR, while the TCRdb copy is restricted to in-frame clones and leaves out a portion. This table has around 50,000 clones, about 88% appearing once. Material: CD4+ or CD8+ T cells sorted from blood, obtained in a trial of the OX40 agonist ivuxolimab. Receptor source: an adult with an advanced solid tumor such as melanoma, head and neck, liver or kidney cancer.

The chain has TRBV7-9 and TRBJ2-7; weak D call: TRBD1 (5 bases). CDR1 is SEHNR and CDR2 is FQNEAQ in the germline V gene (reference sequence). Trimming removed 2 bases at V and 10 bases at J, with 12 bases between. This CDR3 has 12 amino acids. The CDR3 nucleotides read TGTGCCAGCAGCTTACAGGGTTTTGAACAGTACGTC. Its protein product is CASSLQGFEQYV.

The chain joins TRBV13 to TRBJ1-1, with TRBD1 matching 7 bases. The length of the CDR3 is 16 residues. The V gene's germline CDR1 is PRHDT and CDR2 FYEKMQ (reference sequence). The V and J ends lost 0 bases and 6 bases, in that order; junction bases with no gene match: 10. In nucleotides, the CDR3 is TGTGCCAGCAGCTTAGGCAGGGGGAAGTTTGTGGCTGAAGCTTTCTTT. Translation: CASSLGRGKFVAEAFF.

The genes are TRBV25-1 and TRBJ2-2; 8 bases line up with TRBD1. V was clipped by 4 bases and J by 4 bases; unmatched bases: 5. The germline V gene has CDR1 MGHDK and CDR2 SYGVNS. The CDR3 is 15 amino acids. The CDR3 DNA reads TGTGCCAGCAGTGCCCGGACAGGGAGCACCGGGGAGCTGTTTTTT. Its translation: CASSARTGSTGELFF.

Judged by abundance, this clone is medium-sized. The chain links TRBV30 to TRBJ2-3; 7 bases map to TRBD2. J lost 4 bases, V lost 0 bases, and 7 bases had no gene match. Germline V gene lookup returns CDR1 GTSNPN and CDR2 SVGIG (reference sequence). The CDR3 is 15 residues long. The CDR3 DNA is TGTGCCTGGAGTGTCGGAGTACTAGCGCCAGATACGCAGTATTTT. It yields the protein CAWSVGVLAPDTQYF.

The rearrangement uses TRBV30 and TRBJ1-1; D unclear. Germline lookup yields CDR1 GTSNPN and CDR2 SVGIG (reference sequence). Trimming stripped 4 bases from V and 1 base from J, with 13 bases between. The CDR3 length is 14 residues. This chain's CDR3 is CAWIRERKNTEAFF. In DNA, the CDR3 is TGTGCCTGGATACGGGAACGCAAGAACACTGAAGCTTTCTTT. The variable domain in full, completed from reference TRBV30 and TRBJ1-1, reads SQTIHQWPATLVQPVGSPLSLECTVEGTSNPNLYWYRQAAGRGLQLLFYSVGIGQISSEVPQNLSASRPQDRQFILSSKKLLLSDSGFYLCAWIRERKNTEAFFGQGTRLTVV.

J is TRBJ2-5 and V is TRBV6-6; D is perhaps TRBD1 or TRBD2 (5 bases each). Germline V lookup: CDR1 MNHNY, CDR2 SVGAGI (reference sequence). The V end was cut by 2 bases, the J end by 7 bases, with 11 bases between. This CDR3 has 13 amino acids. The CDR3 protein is CASSYDGARTQYF. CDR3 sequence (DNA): TGTGCCAGCAGTTACGACGGGGCCCGGACCCAGTACTTC.

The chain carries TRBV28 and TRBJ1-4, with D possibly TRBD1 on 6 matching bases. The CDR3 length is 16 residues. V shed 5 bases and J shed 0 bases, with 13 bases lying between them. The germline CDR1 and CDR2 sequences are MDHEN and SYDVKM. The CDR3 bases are TGTGCCAGCAGTAGTCGACAGGCATCAACTAATGAAAAACTGTTTTTT. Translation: CASSSRQASTNEKLFF.

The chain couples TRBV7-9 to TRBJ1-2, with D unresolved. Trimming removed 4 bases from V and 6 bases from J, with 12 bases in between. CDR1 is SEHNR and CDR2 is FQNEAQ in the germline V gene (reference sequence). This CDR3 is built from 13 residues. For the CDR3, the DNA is TGTGCCAGCAGCTCCGACCCTTGGCATGGCTACACCTTC. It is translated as CASSSDPWHGYTF.

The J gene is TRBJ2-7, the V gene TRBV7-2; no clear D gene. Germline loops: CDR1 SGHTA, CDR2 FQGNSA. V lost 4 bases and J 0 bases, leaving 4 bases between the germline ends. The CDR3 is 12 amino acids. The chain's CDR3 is CASSSSSYEQYV. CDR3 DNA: TGTGCCAGCAGCTCGAGCTCCTACGAGCAGTACGTC.

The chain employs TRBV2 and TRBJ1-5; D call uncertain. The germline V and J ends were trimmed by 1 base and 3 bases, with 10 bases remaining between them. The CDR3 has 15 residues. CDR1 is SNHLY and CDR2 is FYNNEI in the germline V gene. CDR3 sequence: CASSEGPPDNQPQHF. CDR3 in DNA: TGTGCCAGCAGTGAAGGGCCCCCGGACAATCAGCCCCAGCATTTT.

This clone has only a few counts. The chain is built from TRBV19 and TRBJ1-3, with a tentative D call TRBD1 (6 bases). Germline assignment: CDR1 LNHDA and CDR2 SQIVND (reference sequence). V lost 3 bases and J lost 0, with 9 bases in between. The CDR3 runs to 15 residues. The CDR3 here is CASSMDSNSGNTIYF. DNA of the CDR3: TGTGCCAGTAGTATGGACAGTAACTCTGGAAACACCATATATTTT.

The CDR3 coding sequence is TGTGCCAGCAGTGGTAGGGGGCCGAGGGCTAACACTGAAGCTTTCTTT. It is translated as CASSGRGPRANTEAFF. V is TRBV6-1 and J is TRBJ1-1, with 7 positions matching TRBD1. The trim removed 4 bases at V and 2 bases at J, leaving 10 bases unmatched. CDR1 MNHNS and CDR2 SASEGT come from the germline V gene. This CDR3 contains 16 residues.

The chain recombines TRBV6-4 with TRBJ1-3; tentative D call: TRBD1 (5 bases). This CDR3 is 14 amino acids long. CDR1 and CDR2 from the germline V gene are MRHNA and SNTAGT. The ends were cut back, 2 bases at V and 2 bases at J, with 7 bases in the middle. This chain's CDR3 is CASSDLGPGNTIYF. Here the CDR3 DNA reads TGTGCCAGCAGTGACCTGGGGCCTGGAAACACCATATATTTT.

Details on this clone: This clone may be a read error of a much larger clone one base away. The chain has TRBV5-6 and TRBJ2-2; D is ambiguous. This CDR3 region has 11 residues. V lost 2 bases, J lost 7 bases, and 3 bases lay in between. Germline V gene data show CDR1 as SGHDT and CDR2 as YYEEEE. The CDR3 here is CASSLIGELFF. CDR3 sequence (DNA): TGTGCCAGCAGCTTAATCGGGGAGCTGTTTTTT. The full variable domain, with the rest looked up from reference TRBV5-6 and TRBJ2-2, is DAGVTQSPTHLIKTRGQQVTLRCSPKSGHDTVSWYQQALGQGPQFIFQYYEEEERQRGNFPDRFSGHQFPNYSSELNVNALLLGDSALYLCASSLIGELFFGEGSRLTVL.